This T cell receptor (beta chain) stems from a study of shared clonotypes between healthy human individuals. Findings and limits, study-wide: The rarefaction results pointed to incomplete sorted-subset sequencing despite large depth. Naive subsets tended to show greater estimated richness than memory subsets. Sampling covered blood only; tissue repertoires likely differ.

About this clone itself: What it binds is unknown.

CDR1 is MNHEY, CDR2 SVGAGI, per germline. The CDR3 runs to 16 residues. V lost 2 bases and J 1 base, leaving 14 bases between the germline ends. The assay was run at deep level. Sequenced by immunoSEQ multiplex PCR; TCRdb stores in-frame clones only, minus some. The data hold over 1.5 million clones, with 95% to 99% observed a single time. This chain joins TRBV6-5 and TRBJ1-1; possible D gene TRBD1, 5 bases. The clonotype comes from a man aged 30 to 39 in good health. The sequenced material came from naive CD4+ T cells sorted from blood. As to subset: CD45RA+ positively selected. The DNA of the CDR3 is TGTGCCAGCAGTTACGGGAGGGGATTGGGGAACACTGAAGCTTTCTTT. It yields the protein CASSYGRGLGNTEAFF.